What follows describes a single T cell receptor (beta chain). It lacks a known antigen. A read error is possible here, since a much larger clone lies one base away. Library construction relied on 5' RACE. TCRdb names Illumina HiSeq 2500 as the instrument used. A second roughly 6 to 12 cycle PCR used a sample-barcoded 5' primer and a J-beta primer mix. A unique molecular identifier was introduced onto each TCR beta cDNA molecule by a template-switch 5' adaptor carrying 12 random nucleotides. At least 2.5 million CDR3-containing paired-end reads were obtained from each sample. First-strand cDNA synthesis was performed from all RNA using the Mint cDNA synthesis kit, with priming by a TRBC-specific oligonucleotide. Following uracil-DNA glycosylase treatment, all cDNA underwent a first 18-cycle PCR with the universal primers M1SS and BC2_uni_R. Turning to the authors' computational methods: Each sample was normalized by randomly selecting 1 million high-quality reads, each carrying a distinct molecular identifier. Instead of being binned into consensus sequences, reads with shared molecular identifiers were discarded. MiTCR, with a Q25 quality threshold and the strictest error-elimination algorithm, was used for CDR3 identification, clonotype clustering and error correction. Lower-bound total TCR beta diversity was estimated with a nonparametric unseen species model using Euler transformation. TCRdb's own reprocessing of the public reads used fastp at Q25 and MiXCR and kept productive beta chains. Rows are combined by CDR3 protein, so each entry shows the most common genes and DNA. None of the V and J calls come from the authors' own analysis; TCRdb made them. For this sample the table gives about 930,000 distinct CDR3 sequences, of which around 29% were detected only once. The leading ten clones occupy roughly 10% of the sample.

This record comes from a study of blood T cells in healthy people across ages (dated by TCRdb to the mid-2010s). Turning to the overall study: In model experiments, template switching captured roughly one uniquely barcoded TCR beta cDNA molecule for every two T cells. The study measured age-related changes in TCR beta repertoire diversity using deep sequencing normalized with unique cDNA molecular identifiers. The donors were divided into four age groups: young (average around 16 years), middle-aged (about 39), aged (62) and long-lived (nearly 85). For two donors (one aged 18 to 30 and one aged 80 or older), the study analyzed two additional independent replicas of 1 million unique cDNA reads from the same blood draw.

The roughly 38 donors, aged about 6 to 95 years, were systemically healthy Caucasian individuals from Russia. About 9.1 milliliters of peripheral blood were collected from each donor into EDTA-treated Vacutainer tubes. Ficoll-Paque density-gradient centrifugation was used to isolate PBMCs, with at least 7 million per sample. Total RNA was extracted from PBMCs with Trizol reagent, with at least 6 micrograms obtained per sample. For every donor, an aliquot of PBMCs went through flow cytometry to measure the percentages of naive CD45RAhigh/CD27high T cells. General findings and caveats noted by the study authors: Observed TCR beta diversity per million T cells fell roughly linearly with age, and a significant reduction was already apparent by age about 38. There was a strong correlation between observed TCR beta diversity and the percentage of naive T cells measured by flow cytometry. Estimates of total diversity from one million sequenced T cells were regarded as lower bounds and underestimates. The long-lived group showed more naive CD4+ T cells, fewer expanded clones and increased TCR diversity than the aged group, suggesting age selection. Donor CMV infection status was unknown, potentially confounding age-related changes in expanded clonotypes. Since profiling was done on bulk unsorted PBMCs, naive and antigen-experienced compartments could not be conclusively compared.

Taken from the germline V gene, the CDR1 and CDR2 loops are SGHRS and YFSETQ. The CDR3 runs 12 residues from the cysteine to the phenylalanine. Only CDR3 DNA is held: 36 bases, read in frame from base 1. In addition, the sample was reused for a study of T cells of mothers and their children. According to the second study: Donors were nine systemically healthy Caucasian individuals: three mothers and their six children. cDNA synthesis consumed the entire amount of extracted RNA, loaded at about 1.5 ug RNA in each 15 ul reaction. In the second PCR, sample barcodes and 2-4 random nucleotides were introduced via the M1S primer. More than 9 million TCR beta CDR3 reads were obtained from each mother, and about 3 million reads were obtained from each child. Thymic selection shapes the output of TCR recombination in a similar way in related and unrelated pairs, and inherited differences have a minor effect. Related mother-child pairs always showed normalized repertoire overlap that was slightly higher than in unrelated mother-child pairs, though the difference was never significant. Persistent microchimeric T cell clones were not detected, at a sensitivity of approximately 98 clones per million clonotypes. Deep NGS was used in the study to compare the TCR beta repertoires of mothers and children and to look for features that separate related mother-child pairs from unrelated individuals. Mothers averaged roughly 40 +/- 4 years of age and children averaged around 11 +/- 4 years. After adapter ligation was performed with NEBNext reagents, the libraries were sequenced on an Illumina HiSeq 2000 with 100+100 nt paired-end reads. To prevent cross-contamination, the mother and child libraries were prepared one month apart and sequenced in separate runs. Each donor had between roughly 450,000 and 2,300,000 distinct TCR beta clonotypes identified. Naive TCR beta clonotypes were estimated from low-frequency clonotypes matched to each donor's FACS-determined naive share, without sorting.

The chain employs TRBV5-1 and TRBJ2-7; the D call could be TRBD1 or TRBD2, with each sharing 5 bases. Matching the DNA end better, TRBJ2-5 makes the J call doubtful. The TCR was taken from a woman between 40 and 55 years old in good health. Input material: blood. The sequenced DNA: TGCACCAGCAGCTTGGAGAGGGGGACCCAGTACTTC. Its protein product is CTSSLERGTQYF.